This T cell receptor beta chain was obtained from a study of cytomegalovirus exposure and HLA in healthy donors. Both 60 Vbeta primers and 13 Jbeta primers went into the PCR. TCRdb's table, derived via immunoSEQ multiplex PCR, lists solely in-frame clones and lacks some. The repertoire holds some 120,000 clones, with 79% as singletons. There are 12 residues in the CDR3. The germline V gene encodes CDR1 SGHDT and CDR2 YYEEEE. V lost 4 bases, J lost 7 bases, and 8 bases lay in between. This chain joins TRBV5-6 and TRBJ1-4; weak D call: TRBD1 (5 bases). Sequencing input: PBMCs. The receptor was derived from a man under 40 in good health and CMV-seropositive. CDR3 protein: CASSRTSEKLFF. Here the CDR3 DNA reads TGTGCCAGCAGCCGGACATCTGAAAAACTGTTTTTT.